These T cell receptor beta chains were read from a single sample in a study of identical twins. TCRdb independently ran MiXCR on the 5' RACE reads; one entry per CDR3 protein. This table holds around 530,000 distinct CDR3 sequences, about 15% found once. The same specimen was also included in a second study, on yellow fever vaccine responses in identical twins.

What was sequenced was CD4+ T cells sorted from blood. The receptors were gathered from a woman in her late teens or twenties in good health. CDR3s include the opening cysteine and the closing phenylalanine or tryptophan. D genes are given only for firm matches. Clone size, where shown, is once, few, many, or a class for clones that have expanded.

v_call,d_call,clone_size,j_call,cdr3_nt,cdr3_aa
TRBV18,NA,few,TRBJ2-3,TGTGCCAGCTCACTAAACGCGCCACGCACAGATACGCAGTATTTT,CASSLNAPRTDTQYF
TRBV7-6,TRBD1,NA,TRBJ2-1,TGTGCCAGCAGTTCCGGGACAGGGTGGCGTGAGCAGTTCTTC,CASSSGTGWREQFF
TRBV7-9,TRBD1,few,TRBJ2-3,TGTGCCAGCAGCTCCCTGGGACAGGGGCCAATCACAGATACGCAGTATTTT,CASSSLGQGPITDTQYF
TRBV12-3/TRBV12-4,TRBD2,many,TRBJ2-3,TGTGCCACCAAGATGAGTGGGGCGGGAGCCGTAGATACGCAGTATTTT,CATKMSGAGAVDTQYF
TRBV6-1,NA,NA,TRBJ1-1,TGTGCCAGCAGTACCCCCCTAGGGAACACTGAAGCTTTCTTT,CASSTPLGNTEAFF
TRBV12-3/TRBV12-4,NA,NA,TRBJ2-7,TGTGCCAGCAGTCCCAGGGGTAGGTCAGGCGAGCAGCACTTC,CASSPRGRSGEQHF
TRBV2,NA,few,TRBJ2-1,TGTGCCAGCAGTAAGACACTATACAATGAGCAGTTCTTC,CASSKTLYNEQFF
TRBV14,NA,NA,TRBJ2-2,TGTGCCAGCAGCCAAGATCTTGCGGGCGTGATGCCCGGGGAGCTGTTTTTT,CASSQDLAGVMPGELFF
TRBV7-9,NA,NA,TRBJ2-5,TGTGCCAGCACAACCTTCACAGGGCGATTGGAGACCCAGTACTTC,CASTTFTGRLETQYF
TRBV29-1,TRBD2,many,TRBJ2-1,TGCAGCGTTGAAGGAGGCGGGAGTGGGGCTCGGAATGAGCAGTTCTTC,CSVEGGGSGARNEQFF
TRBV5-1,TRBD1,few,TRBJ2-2,TGCGCCAGCAGGCCCTCCGGGACAGACACCGGGGAGCTGTTTTTT,CASRPSGTDTGELFF
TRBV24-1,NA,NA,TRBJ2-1,TGTGCCACCAGTGATAGGCTAGCGAATAGTGAGCAGTTCTTC,CATSDRLANSEQFF
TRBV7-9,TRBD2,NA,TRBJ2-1,TGTGCCAGCAGCCTCGAGGCTAGCGGGAGTCGTGAGCAGTTCTTC,CASSLEASGSREQFF
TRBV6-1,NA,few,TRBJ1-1,TGTGCCAGCAGAACTGCAGGGAGTCTGACTGAAGCTTTCTTT,CASRTAGSLTEAFF
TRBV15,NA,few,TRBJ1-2,TGTGCCACCAGCAGGGGCGAGAAAGGTGGCTACACCTTC,CATSRGEKGGYTF
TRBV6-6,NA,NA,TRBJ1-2,TGTGCCAGCAGTACCATGCAGGATGGCTACACCTTC,CASSTMQDGYTF
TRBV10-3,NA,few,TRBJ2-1,TGTGCCATCAGTGTGACAGCGGTCTCCTACAATGAGCAGTTCTTC,CAISVTAVSYNEQFF
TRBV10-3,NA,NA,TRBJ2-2,TGTGCCATCCGTCTGGGGCGATCGAACACCGGGGAGCTGTTTTTT,CAIRLGRSNTGELFF
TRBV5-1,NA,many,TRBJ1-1,TGCGCCAGCAGCTTCCTAACAGGTACTGAAGCTTTCTTT,CASSFLTGTEAFF
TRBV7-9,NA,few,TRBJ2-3,TGTGCCAGCACGGAATACGGCCCAGATACGCAGTATTTT,CASTEYGPDTQYF
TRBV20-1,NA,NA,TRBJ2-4,TGCAGTGCTGCAAGAAACATTCAGTACTTC,CSAARNIQYF
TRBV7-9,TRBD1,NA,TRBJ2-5,TGTGCCAGCAGCCCTACAGGGGCCCCCCACCAAGAGACCCAGTACTTC,CASSPTGAPHQETQYF
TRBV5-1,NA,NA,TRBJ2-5,TGCGCCAGCAGCTCGAACAGGGTGCCCACCGAGGAGACCCAGTACTTC,CASSSNRVPTEETQYF
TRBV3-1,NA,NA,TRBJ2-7,TGTGCCAGCAGCCGATCGACAGAGCCCTACGAGCAGTACTTC,CASSRSTEPYEQYF
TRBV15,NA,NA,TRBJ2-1,TGTGCCACCAGCTCCCGTGAGGGGTACTACAATGAGCAGTTCTTC,CATSSREGYYNEQFF
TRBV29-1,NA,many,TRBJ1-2,TGCAGCGTTGGTGCATTAGCTAACTATGGCTACACCTTC,CSVGALANYGYTF
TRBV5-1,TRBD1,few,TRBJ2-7,TGCGCCAGCAGCTATGACAGGGACCAGTCCTACGAGCAGTACTTC,CASSYDRDQSYEQYF
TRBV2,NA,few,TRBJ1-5,TGTGCCAGCGGAGGGGGTCAGCCCCAGCATTTT,CASGGGQPQHF
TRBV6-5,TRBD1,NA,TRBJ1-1,TGTGCCAGCAGTTACTCGGGCAGGGGGTTGACTGAAGCTTTCTTT,CASSYSGRGLTEAFF
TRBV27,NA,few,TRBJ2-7,TGTGCCTCGAAAGGGGGACTACCCTCCTACGAGCAGTACTTC,CASKGGLPSYEQYF
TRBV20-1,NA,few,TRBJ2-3,TGCAGTGCCCCAGACAGGGGAGGGGCGGGAGTCACAGATACGCAGTATTTT,CSAPDRGGAGVTDTQYF
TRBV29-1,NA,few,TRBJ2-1,TGCAGCGTTGAACTTGTAACGTTAGGTCGGAATGAGCAGTTCTTC,CSVELVTLGRNEQFF
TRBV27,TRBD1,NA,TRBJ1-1,TGTGCCAGCAGTCCAAGGACAGGAACGGGTACTGAAGCTTTCTTT,CASSPRTGTGTEAFF
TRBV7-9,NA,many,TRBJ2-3,TGTGCCAGCAGCCCGAACGGGGTCACAGATACGCAGTATTTT,CASSPNGVTDTQYF
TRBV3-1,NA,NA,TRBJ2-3,TGTGCCTCCTCCAAGTGGAACGGGGGCACAGATACGCAGTATTTT,CASSKWNGGTDTQYF
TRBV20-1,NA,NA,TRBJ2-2,TGCAGTGTAGGGGATCAGACGCAAACCGGGGAGCTGTTTTTT,CSVGDQTQTGELFF
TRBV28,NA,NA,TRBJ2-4,TGTGCCAGCATGGGGGCCCGCGGCATTCAGTACTTC,CASMGARGIQYF
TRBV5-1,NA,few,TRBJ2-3,TGCGCCAGCAGCTTGGATGATAGCTTTACGGCAGATACGCAGTATTTT,CASSLDDSFTADTQYF
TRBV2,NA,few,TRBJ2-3,TGTGCCAGCAGCGAAGAGTTATTACAGGGTTTTACAGATACGCAGTATTTT,CASSEELLQGFTDTQYF
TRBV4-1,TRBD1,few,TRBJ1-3,TGCGCCAGCAGCGAGACAGGGGCCTCTGGAAACACCATATATTTT,CASSETGASGNTIYF
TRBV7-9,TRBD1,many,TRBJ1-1,TGTGCCAGCAGCCCCGGACAGGGCACTGAAGCTTTCTTT,CASSPGQGTEAFF
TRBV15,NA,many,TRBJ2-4,TGTGCCACCAGCAGAGTGGGCAAAAACATTCAGTACTTC,CATSRVGKNIQYF
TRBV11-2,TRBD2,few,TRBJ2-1,TGTGCCAGCAGCTTCACTAGCGGGAGGAGGGGTAATGAGCAGTTCTTC,CASSFTSGRRGNEQFF
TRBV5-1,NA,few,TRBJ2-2,TGCGCCAGCAGCTTTGACAGCGCGAACACCGGGGAGCTGTTTTTT,CASSFDSANTGELFF
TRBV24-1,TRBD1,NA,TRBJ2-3,TGTGCCACCGTCCGGGACAGGGGGACAGATACGCAGTATTTT,CATVRDRGTDTQYF
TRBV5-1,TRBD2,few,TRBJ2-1,TGCGCCAGCTACCTAGCGGGAGGGGGCTACAATGAGCAGTTCTTC,CASYLAGGGYNEQFF
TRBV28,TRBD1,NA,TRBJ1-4,TGTGCCAGCGCCAGGGGGACAAATGAAAAACTGTTTTTT,CASARGTNEKLFF
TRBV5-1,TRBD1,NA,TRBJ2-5,TGCGCCAGCAGCCGAGGGCAGGGGGTAAAAGAGACCCAGTACTTC,CASSRGQGVKETQYF
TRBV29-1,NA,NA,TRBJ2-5,TGCAGCGTTTCCGGGACCCAGTACTTC,CSVSGTQYF
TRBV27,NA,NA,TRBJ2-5,TGTGCCAGCAGCCCCAGGAGGCTCCAAGAGACCCAGTACTTC,CASSPRRLQETQYF
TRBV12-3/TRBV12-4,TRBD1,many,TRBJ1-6,TGTGCCAGCAGTTCGGGACAGGGGCCGGGTTCACCCCTCCACTTT,CASSSGQGPGSPLHF
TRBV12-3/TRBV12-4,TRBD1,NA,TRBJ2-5,TGTGCCAGCAGGCGAACAGGGGGCAGGGAGACCCAGTACTTC,CASRRTGGRETQYF
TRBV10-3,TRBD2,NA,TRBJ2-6,TGTGCCATCAGGGGACTAGCGGGAGGGCCAGCTGGGGCCAACGTCCTGACTTTC,CAIRGLAGGPAGANVLTF
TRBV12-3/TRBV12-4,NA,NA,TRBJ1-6,TGTGCCAGCAGTTTAGGGGAGGCACCCCTCCACTTT,CASSLGEAPLHF
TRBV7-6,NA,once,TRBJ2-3,TGTGCCAGCAGCCCGACTAGTTGGGGTGCTACAGATACGCAGTATTTT,CASSPTSWGATDTQYF
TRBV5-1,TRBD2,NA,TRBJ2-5,TGCGCCAGCAGCTTGCTAGCGGGGGAGCAGACCCAGTACTTC,CASSLLAGEQTQYF
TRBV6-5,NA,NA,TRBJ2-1,TGTGCCAGCAGTTACTGGGGGGGCCACGAAAATGAGCAGTTCTTC,CASSYWGGHENEQFF